The clone carrying this T cell receptor (beta chain) showed up just once. Its target is unknown. The data belong to a study of regulatory T cells in long-lasting Graves disease. Study results and limitations: Exclusively peripheral blood, rather than thyroid tissue, was studied. Whereas new patients shared 1,000 or so public clonotypes, persistent patients shared more, at under 3,500.

Sequencing libraries for TCR beta were prepared with iRepertoire HTBI primers and Arm-PCR of CDR3 regions. TCRdb reanalysed the multiplex PCR reads using MiXCR and keeps one entry per CDR3 protein. Altogether approximately 290,000 distinct CDR3 sequences are present, 20% to 25% being singletons, with the ten largest covering roughly 56%. As to time point: persistent/refractory GD, antithyroid drugs over 5 years with positive TRAb. PBMC-extracted RNA yielded the TCR library. Sequenced material: peripheral blood mononuclear cells (PBMCs), taken when the disease was refractory, from a patient treated with antithyroid drugs. This receptor was taken from a female donor with Graves disease.

The CDR3 DNA reads TGCGCCAGCAGCCAAGATCGCCGGGCACAGCCCCAGCATTTT. Protein product: CASSQDRRAQPQHF. V is TRBV4-1 and J is TRBJ1-5; D is ambiguous. Trimming removed 0 bases from V and 7 bases from J, with 10 bases in between. The CDR3 is made up of 14 amino acids. From germline, CDR1 is MGHRA and CDR2 YSYEKL.